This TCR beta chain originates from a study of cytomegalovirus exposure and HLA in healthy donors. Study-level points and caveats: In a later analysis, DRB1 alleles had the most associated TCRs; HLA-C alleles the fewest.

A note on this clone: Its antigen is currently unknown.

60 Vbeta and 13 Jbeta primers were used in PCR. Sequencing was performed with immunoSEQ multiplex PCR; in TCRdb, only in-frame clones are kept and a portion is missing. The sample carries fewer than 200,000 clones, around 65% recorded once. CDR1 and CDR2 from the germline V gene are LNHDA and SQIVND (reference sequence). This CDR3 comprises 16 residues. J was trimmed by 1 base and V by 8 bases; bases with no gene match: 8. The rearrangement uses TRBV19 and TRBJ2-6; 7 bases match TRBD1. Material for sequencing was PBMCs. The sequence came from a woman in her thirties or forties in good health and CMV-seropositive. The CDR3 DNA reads TGTGCCAGTGGTTCGACAGGGAAGTCTGGGGCCAACGTCCTGACTTTC. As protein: CASGSTGKSGANVLTF.